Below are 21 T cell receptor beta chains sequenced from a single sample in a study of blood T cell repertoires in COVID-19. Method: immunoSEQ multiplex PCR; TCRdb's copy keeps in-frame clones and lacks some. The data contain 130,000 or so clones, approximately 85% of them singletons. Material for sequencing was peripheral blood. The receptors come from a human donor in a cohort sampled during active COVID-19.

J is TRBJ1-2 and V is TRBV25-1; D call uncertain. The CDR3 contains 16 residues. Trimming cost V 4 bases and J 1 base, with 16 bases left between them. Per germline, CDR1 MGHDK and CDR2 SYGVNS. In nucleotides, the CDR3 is TGTGCCAGCAGTGGCCCACTGAGACTCCTTAACTATGGCTACACCTTC. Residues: CASSGPLRLLNYGYTF.

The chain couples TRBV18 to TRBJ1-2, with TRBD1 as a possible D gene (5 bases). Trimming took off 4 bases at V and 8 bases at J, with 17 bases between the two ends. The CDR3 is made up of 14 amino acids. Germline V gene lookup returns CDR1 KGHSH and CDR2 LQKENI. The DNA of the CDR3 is TGTGCCAGCTCACAAGACAGCCCAATTCGCGGCTACACCTTC. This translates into CASSQDSPIRGYTF.

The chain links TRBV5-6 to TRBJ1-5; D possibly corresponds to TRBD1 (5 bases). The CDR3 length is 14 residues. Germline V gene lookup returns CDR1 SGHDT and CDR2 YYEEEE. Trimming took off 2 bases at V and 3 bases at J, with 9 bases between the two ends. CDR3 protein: CASSLPGINQPQHF. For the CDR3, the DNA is TGTGCCAGCAGCTTACCAGGGATCAATCAGCCCCAGCATTTT.

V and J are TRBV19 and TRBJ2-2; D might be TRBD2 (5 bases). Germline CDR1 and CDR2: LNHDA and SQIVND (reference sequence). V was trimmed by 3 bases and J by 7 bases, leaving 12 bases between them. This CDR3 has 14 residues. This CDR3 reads CASSIRGAGGELFF. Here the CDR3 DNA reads TGTGCCAGTAGTATCCGGGGTGCGGGCGGGGAGCTGTTTTTT.

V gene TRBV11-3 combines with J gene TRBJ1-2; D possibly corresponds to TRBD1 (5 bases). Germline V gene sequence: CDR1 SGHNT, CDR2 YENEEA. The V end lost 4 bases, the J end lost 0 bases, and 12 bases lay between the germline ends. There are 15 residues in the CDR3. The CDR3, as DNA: TGTGCCAGCAGCTGGGGACTGAAAGCTAACTATGGCTACACCTTC. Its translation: CASSWGLKANYGYTF.

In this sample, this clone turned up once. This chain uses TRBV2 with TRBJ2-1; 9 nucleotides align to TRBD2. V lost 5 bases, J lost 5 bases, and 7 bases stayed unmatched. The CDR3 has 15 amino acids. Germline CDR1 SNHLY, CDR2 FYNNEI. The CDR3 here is CASSSPERGDNEQFF. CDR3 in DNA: TGTGCCAGCAGTTCCCCTGAGCGGGGGGACAATGAGCAGTTCTTC.

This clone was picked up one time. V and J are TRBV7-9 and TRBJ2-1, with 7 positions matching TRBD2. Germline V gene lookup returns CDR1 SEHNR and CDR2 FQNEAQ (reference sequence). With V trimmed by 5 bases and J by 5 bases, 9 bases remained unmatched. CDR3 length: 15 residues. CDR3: CASSLGRAVDNEQFF. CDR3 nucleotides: TGTGCCAGCAGCCTTGGGAGGGCCGTGGACAATGAGCAGTTCTTC.

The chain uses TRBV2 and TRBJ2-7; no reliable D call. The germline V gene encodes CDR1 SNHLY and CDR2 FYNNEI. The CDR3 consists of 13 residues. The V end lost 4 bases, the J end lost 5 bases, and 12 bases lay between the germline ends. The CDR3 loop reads CASSAVSPHEQYV. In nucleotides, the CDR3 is TGTGCCAGCAGTGCCGTCTCCCCCCACGAGCAGTACGTC.

This CDR3 is CASSLDSLANYGYTF. CDR3 sequence (DNA): TGTGCCAGCAGCCTAGACTCCTTAGCTAACTATGGCTACACCTTC. The V gene is TRBV7-6, the J gene TRBJ1-2; D uncertain. The CDR3 consists of 15 residues. Germline CDR1 and CDR2: SGHVS and FNYEAQ. V lost 5 bases and J lost 0, with 13 bases in between.

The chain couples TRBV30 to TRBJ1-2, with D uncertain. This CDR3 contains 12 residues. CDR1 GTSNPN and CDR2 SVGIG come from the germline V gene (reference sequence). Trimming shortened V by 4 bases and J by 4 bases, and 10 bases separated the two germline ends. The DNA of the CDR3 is TGTGCCTGGATTAATAACAGCTATGGCTACACCTTC. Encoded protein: CAWINNSYGYTF.

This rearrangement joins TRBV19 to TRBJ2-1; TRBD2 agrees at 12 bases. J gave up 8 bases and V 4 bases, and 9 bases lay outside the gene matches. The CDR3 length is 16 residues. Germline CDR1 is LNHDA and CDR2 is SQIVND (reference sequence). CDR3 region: CASSRRLAGGEDEQFF. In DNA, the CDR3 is TGTGCCAGTAGTAGACGCCTAGCGGGGGGGGAGGATGAGCAGTTCTTC.

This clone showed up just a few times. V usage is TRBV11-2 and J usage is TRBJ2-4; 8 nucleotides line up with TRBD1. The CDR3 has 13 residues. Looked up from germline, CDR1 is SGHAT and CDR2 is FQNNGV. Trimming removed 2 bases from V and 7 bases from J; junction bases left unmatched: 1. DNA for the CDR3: TGTGCCAGCAGCTTAACAGGGGGGAACATTCAGTACTTC. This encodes CASSLTGGNIQYF.

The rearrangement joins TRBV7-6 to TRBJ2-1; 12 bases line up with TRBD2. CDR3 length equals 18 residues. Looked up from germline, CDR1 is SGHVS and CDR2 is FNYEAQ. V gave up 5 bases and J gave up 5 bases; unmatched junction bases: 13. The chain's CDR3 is CASSDMTSGSQINNEQFF. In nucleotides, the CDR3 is TGTGCCAGCAGCGATATGACTAGCGGGAGCCAAATCAACAATGAGCAGTTCTTC.

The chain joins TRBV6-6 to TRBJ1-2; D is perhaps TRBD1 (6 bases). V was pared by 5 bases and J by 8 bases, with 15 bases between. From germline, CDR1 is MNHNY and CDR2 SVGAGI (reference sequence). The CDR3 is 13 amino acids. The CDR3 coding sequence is TGTGCCAGCAGTCCCGGGGGGCAGCAGGGCTACACCTTC. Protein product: CASSPGGQQGYTF.

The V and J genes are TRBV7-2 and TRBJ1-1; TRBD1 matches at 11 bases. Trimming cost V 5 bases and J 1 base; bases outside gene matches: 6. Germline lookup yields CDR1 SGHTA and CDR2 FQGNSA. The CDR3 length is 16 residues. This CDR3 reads CASSLRTGGGNTEAFF. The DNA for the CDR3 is TGTGCCAGCAGCCTACGGACAGGGGGCGGGAACACTGAAGCTTTCTTT. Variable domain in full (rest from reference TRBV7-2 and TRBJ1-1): GAGVSQSPSNKVTEKGKDVELRCDPISGHTALYWYRQSLGQGLEFLIYFQGNSAPDKSGLPSDRFSAERTGGSVSTLTIQRTQQEDSAVYLCASSLRTGGGNTEAFFGQGTRLTVV.

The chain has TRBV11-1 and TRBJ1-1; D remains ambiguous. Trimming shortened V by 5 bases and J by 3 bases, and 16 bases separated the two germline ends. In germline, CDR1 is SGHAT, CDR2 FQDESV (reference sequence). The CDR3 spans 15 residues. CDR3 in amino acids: CASSTRLDGHTEAFF. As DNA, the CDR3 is TGTGCCAGCAGCACCCGACTAGACGGACACACTGAAGCTTTCTTT.

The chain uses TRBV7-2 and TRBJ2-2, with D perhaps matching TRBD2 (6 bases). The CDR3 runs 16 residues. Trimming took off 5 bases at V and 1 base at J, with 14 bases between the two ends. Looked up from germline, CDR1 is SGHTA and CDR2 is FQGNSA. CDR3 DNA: TGTGCCAGCAGCCCCAGAGGAGGGGTGAACACCGGGGAGCTGTTTTTT. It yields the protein CASSPRGGVNTGELFF.

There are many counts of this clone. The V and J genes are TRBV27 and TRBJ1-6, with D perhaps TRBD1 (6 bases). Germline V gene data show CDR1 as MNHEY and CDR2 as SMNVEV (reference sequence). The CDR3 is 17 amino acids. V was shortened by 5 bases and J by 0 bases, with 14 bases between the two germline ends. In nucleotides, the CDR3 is TGTGCCAGCAGTCCCCTAAGGGGGAGCTCCTATAATTCACCCCTCCACTTT. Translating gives CASSPLRGSSYNSPLHF.

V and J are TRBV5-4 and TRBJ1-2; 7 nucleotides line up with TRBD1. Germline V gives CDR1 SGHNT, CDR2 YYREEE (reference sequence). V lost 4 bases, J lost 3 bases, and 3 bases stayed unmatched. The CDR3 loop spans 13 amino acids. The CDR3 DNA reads TGTGCCAGCAGCCCGGGACAGTACTATGGCTACACCTTC. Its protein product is CASSPGQYYGYTF.

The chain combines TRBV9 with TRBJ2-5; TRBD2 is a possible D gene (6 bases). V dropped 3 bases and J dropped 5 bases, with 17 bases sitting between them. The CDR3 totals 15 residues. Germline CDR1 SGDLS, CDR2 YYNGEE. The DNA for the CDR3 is TGTGCCAGCAGCGAAGGCGGGGAGGAAGAGGAGACCCAGTACTTC. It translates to CASSEGGEEEETQYF.

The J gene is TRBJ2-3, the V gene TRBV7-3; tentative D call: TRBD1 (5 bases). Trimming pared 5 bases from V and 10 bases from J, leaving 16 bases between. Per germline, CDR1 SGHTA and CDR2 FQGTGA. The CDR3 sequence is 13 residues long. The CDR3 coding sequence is TGTGCCAGCAGCGTGGGGCCTCTCAGGCCGCAGTATTTT. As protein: CASSVGPLRPQYF. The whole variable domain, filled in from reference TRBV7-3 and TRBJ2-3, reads GAGVSQTPSNKVTEKGKYVELRCDPISGHTALYWYRQSLGQGPEFLIYFQGTGAADDSGLPNDRFFAVRPEGSVSTLKIQRTERGDSAVYLCASSVGPLRPQYFGPGTRLTVL.